This T cell receptor beta chain is drawn from a study of lymphopenia after photon versus proton radiotherapy. This table comes from immunoSEQ multiplex PCR, and its TCRdb copy is limited to in-frame clones, with some not included. There are 30,000 to 40,000 clones in the sample; about 93% occur only once, and approximately 14% lies in the top ten. CDR3 length: 12 residues. Germline V gene lookup returns CDR1 MNHNS and CDR2 SASEGT. After removal of 9 bases from V and 3 bases from J, the junction contained 5 bases not matched to a gene. The clonotype was recovered from a man aged 55 to 70 with cholangiocarcinoma. The sample consisted of peripheral blood, taken from a patient treated with photon-based radiotherapy. V is TRBV6-1 and J is TRBJ2-7, with 7 bases identical to TRBD1. The CDR3 DNA follows: TGTGCCAGTCGACAGGGAATCTACGAGCAGTACTTC. This codes for CASRQGIYEQYF.